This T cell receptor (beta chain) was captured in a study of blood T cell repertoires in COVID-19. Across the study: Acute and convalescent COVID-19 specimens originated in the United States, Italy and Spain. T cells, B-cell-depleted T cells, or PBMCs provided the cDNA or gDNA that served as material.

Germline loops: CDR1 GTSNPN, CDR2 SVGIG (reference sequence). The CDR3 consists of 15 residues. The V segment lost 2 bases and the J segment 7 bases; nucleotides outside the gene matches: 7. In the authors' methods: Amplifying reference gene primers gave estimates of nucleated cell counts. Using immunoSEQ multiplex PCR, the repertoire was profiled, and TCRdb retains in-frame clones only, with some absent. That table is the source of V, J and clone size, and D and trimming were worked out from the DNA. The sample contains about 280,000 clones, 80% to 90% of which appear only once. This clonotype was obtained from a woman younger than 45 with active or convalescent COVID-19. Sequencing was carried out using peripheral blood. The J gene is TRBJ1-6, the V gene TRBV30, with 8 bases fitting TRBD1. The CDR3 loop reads CAWSPRTGRNSPLHF. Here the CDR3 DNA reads TGTGCCTGGAGTCCACGGACAGGGAGGAATTCACCCCTCCACTTT.